This TCR beta chain stems from a study of CD8+ T cells in alopecia areata. RNA was isolated and reverse transcribed to cDNA, the sequencing template. The protocol was immunoSEQ multiplex PCR, while the TCRdb copy is restricted to in-frame clones and leaves out a portion. The sample holds around 60,000 clones; roughly 40% are singletons and the top ten take roughly 51%. Germline V gene lookup returns CDR1 WSHSY and CDR2 SAAADI. The CDR3 spans 12 residues. The trim removed 7 bases at V and 9 bases at J, leaving 8 bases unmatched. The receptor was isolated from a human donor with alopecia areata. Material: NKG2D-low CD8+ T cells sorted from blood. The gene calls are TRBV10-2 and TRBJ1-1; 7 bases align to TRBD1. CDR3 sequence (DNA): TGCGCCAGCACCACCGGGACAGCTAAAGCTTTCTTT. It yields the protein CASTTGTAKAFF.